This T cell receptor (beta chain) is from a study of blood T cell repertoires in COVID-19. For the study at large: PBMCs, B-cell-depleted T cells, or T cells were the source of the cDNA or gDNA that made up the material.

Produced via immunoSEQ multiplex PCR; TCRdb's table is partial and in-frame only. The top ten hold about 9.8% of the sample, which has a few hundred thousand clones, approximately 86% seen once. This clone has a single count. The CDR3 runs to 14 residues. CDR1 and CDR2 (germline): ENHRY, SYGVKD. V dropped 10 bases and J dropped 0 bases, with 10 bases sitting between them. The receptor's source is a man between 35 and 55 years old who had recovered from COVID-19. The sequenced sample was peripheral blood. The chain joins TRBV10-3 to TRBJ1-6, with TRBD1 as a possible D gene (5 bases). CDR3 sequence reads: CASTGGSYNSPLHF. Written as DNA, the CDR3 is TGTGCCAGTACGGGGGGCTCCTATAATTCACCCCTCCACTTT.